Given below is one T cell receptor (beta chain) in context. The antigen this receptor binds is unknown. Within one base of it there is no much larger clone, and no base qualities were kept. The source of the sample is a study of cytomegalovirus exposure and HLA in healthy donors (dated by TCRdb to 2015 to 2018). With regard to the full study: An earlier analysis of several hundred of the donors reported around 280 Gb of sequence data and some 110 million unique TCR beta sequences obtained from about 179 million T cells. An early release that covered about 600 HLA-typed donors contained 250 to 350 gigabases of sequencing data and around 80 million unique TCR sequences. The genetic ancestry cluster associated with self-reported Caucasian donors included around four fifths of the roughly 380 genotyped donors. The aim of the study was to test whether cataloging public T cell receptors could identify signatures of past pathogen exposure. The study profiled the T cell repertoires of fewer than 850 subjects by immunosequencing and related them to cytomegalovirus serostatus. Along with the approximately 650-subject first cohort, a separate validation cohort of over a hundred different subjects was used. To predict cytomegalovirus infection status, the study combined high-throughput TCR immunosequencing, statistical association of individual TCRs with disease status, and machine learning. A later analysis re-examined previously published TCR beta repertoires from about 700 donors and added high-resolution HLA genotyping to investigate patterns of TCR occurrence. Rather than drawing on any new phenotypic data, the later analysis identified candidate immune exposures from TCR beta sequences and the way those sequences occurred across donors. To decide whether each TCR beta V gene segment behaved as functional or pseudogenic, an earlier analysis of some 600 of the donors relied on high-throughput TCR beta sequencing. Donor age, sex, ethnicity and CMV serostatus were compiled together with the repertoire data. In a later genetic analysis, genome-wide SNP genotypes for about 55% of the roughly 700 donors were used, and that subset was treated as a discovery cohort. All discovery cohort repertoires had been generated on a single sequencing platform. HLA typing covered class I and class II loci at four-digit resolution. Typing coverage differed by locus: A, B, C, DRB1 and DQB1 were typed in roughly 620-640 donors, DQA1 in 500 to 550, DPA1 in some 610, and DPB1 in just under 480. A handful of DR-DQ haplotypes were handled as single units for association and clustering because linkage in the cohort was strong. Among about 360 genotyped donors of the cohort, an average of around 240,000 unique TCR beta nucleotide sequences were sequenced per donor, about a sixth of them non-productive.

The CDR3 numbers 15 residues from cysteine through phenylalanine. CDR3 DNA is the only sequence kept; it has 45 bases, read in frame from the first base. CDR1 and CDR2 were assigned from the germline V gene as SGHRS and YFSETQ. Trimming removed 2 bases from V and 3 bases from J, leaving 13 bases between the germline ends. The investigation overall reported the following: In a later analysis, TCR association rates were found to vary across HLA loci, with the most associated TCRs seen for DRB1 alleles and the fewest for HLA-C alleles. According to a later genetic analysis, donors in an Asian-associated ancestry cluster had fewer N-insertions in productive TCRs than the approximately 650-donor mean. Fewer than 20 rarely observed V segments, including chromosome 9 orphons, were excluded from the earlier analysis of several hundred of the donors because counts were too low. Because the 87-base-pair reads could not distinguish some IMGT-functional V segments, including TRBV6-2 and TRBV6-3, those segments were excluded. According to a later analysis, most CMV-associated TCR beta chains appeared to be HLA-restricted, and the HLA associations seemed to be driven largely by CMV exposure. The presence/absence analyses assumed that sequencing depth was roughly uniform across donors, and that assumption may not be true. The classifier was reported to diagnose cytomegalovirus status with high specificity and sensitivity in both the original and validation cohorts. In an earlier analysis of over 550 of the donors, most TCR beta V segments were observed in productive rearrangements about 87% or about 30% of the time, broadly matching IMGT annotations. A further reported finding was that TCR beta sequences accurately predicted the HLA-A and HLA-B alleles for most subjects in the first cohort. Because some donors lacked HLA typing at each locus, the association tests relied only on the typed subset. According to a later analysis, parvovirus B19, influenza, CMV and Epstein-Barr virus appeared linked to several top co-occurrence clusters. Most TCR sequences were observed very rarely across donors, whereas some public TCRs were present in many individuals. The cohort was sequenced for TCR beta chains only, and without alpha or paired-chain data the features that could be detected were limited. A cluster of highly shared sequence variants was judged likely to be a technical artifact of the sequencing pipeline. A few of the identified cytomegalovirus-associated TCR beta chains were confirmed in vitro to be specific for cytomegalovirus antigens. A later analysis associated some 17,000 TCR beta sequences with specific HLA alleles at a false discovery rate of 0.05. Linkage disequilibrium might explain the correlated functional status among segregating V segments, but an unknown experimental factor could not be ruled out. Immune exposure information for the cohort was limited to CMV serostatus. A later analysis found that HLA-associated TCR beta chains were more clonally expanded and had lower generation probabilities than equally common non-associated chains. The study listed 150 to 200 TCR beta chains as associated with cytomegalovirus. Strong co-occurrence of HLA alleles, especially DR and DQ, made assigning TCR associations to individual alleles difficult. According to the authors, the approach could potentially be generalized to other disease states and immunological phenotypes. In a later genetic analysis, a missense DCLRE1C variant was associated with V-gene and J-gene trimming of TCR beta chains, and the association was replicated in an independent cohort.

The library was generated by the immunoSEQ multiplex PCR assay. The multiplex PCR relied on a mix of 60 forward primers for TCR Vbeta segments and 13 reverse primers for TCR Jbeta segments. Amplification of the CDR3 region of rearranged TCR beta genes was performed with a multiplex PCR assay on genomic DNA. The amplified TCR beta libraries were sequenced on the Illumina HiSeq System as 87-base-pair reads. The paper's processing steps were these. In a later analysis, some 80 million unique TCR beta chains were counted across the 650 to 750 repertoires, and roughly 11 million of these chains were shared by at least two donors. To remove PCR and sequencing errors, raw reads were error-corrected and collapsed into unique sequences using a nearest-neighbor algorithm that merged closely related sequences. CDR3 sequences were aligned to IMGT reference sequences to assign V, D and J gene segments. For a sequence to be retained, a match of at least six nucleotides was required to both a V gene segment and a J gene segment. A rearrangement counted as productive if the CDR3 had no stop codons and remained in frame with V and J, and every other rearrangement counted as non-productive. CDR3 was defined according to IMGT convention as the region running from the second conserved V-encoded cysteine to the conserved J-encoded phenylalanine. Sequences without an unambiguous match to a single V gene segment were excluded from the earlier analysis of 450 to 750 of the donors. In an earlier analysis of approximately 590 of the donors, a V segment was called functional when productive rearrangements were above 56.7%, and segregating when the standard deviation between donors exceeded 5%. A statistical classification framework was developed to diagnose cytomegalovirus status using the catalog of TCR beta chain sequences. In a later analysis, TCR nucleotide sequences were compared against IMGT/GENE-DB human TR gene sequences so that V and J genes could be assigned. A later analysis assigned CDR3 sequences and most-parsimonious VDJ recombination scenarios with the TCRdist pipeline. A later analysis defined each TCR beta chain by its CDR3 amino acid sequence plus V-gene family, and excluded reads lacking a unique V-gene family. To address suspected cross-contamination and a sequencing artifact, a later analysis removed 592 highly shared, low-generation-probability nucleotide sequences. For each public chain, a later analysis derived a clonal expansion index from normalized ranks of inferred template counts within each repertoire. A later analysis computed generation probabilities with a VDJ recombination model fitted to out-of-frame rearrangements, and checked the results against IGoR. In a later analysis, TCR-TCR, TCR-HLA and TCR-CMV co-occurrence was scored with hypergeometric tests, and a repertoire-size bias correction was applied to TCR pairs. To estimate false discovery rates, a later analysis permuted the HLA or CMV assignments 20 times. In a later analysis, co-occurring TCRs were grouped using DBSCAN, with TCRdist sequence similarity added in when clustering inside HLA-allele-positive subsets. Co-occurrence clustering excluded repertoires with fewer than 30,000 or more than 120,000 public chains, plus five with anomalous nucleotide sharing. In its TCRdb copy, this immuneACCESS table keeps in-frame sequences only and misses some clones. Where compared with another copy, unresolved V genes explain less than half of these, and the others have no known cause. The V and J calls and clone size come from that table; D and trimming were worked out from the DNA. For this sample the table gives 130,000 to 150,000 clones, of which about 72% were detected only once. The top ten constitute around 2.2% of the sample.

In total, roughly 670 healthy bone marrow donors made up the cohort. At the time of sampling, every cohort member was nominally healthy, though immune exposures that went unrecorded were likely present. The donor tested CMV seronegative, placing the donor among the roughly 350 seronegative members of the cohort. A peripheral blood sample was provided by each donor, and peripheral blood mononuclear cells were used for TCR beta sequencing. The Qiagen DNeasy Blood Extraction Kit was used to extract genomic DNA from the blood cell samples. The chain uses TRBV5-1 and TRBJ2-3, and TRBD2 may be the D gene, going by 6 matching bases. The sample taken for sequencing was PBMCs. The receptor was derived from a man aged 35 to 55 in good health and CMV-seronegative. The CDR3 protein sequence reads: CASSFQEGTTDTQYF. The nucleotide sequence reads TGCGCCAGCAGCTTTCAGGAGGGCACGACAGATACGCAGTATTTT.